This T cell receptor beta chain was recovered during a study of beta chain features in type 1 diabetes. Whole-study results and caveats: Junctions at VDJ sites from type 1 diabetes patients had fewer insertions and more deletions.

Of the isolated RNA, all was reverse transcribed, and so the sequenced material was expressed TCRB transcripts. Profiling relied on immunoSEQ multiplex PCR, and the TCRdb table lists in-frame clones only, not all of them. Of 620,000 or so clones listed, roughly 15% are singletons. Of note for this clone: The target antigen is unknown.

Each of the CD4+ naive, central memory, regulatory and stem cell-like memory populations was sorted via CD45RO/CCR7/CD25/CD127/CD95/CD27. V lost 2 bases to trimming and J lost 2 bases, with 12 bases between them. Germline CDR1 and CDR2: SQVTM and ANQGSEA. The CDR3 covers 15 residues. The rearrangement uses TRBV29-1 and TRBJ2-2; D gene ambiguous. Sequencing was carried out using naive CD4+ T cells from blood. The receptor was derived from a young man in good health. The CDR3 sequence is CSVETKSTNTGELFF. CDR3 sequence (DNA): TGCAGCGTTGAAACCAAAAGCACTAACACCGGGGAGCTGTTTTTT.